One sample yielded the 13 T cell receptor beta chains listed below, sequenced in a study of chemoradiotherapy in HPV16-positive cancers. Sequenced by immunoSEQ multiplex PCR; TCRdb stores in-frame clones only, minus some. The table has more than 25,000 clones, about 94% seen once; the top ten hold 18%. The material sequenced was blood, taken from a patient who underwent chemoradiotherapy. The receptors come from a human donor with HPV-associated anogenital cancer.

This clone turned up a few times. The rearrangement links TRBV4-2 to TRBJ2-6; D not certain. The CDR3 loop spans 16 amino acids. Germline assignment: CDR1 LGHNA and CDR2 YNFKEQ. V lost 4 bases and J lost 0, with 10 bases in between. CDR3 region: CASSPGERSGANVLTF. CDR3 in DNA: TGTGCCAGCAGCCCCGGAGAACGCTCTGGGGCCAACGTCCTGACTTTC.

The V and J genes are TRBV5-1 and TRBJ1-2; D is uncertain. The length of the CDR3 is 12 residues. The germline V gene has CDR1 SGHRS and CDR2 YFSETQ. V lost 7 bases, J lost 8 bases, and 15 bases lay in between. CDR3 bases: TGCGCCAGCGGGGAGGCAACCTTGGGCTACACCTTC. This encodes CASGEATLGYTF.

V gene TRBV5-1 combines with J gene TRBJ1-2, with D possibly matching TRBD1 (5 bases). Germline-derived CDR1 and CDR2 are SGHRS and YFSETQ. Trimming removed 3 bases at V and 8 bases at J, with 20 bases between. The CDR3 is 15 residues long. CDR3 in amino acids: CASSSTGTQKGGYTF. The CDR3 nucleotides read TGCGCCAGCAGCTCTACCGGGACGCAAAAGGGGGGCTACACCTTC.

The V and J genes are TRBV4-1 and TRBJ2-1, with TRBD2 matching over 12 bases. The CDR3 covers 16 residues. CDR1 and CDR2 from the germline V gene are MGHRA and YSYEKL. With 4 bases clipped from V and 5 bases from J, the junction kept 6 bases outside the gene matches. Written as DNA, the CDR3 is TGCGCCAGCAGCCGCCGAGGACTAGCGGGGAACAATGAGCAGTTCTTC. Protein sequence: CASSRRGLAGNNEQFF.

The V and J genes are TRBV28 and TRBJ2-7; D is uncertain. The CDR3 contains 13 residues. Germline CDR1 and CDR2: MDHEN and SYDVKM. V lost 3 bases to trimming and J lost 2 bases, with 8 bases between them. CDR3 in amino acids: CASSFTPTYEQYF. The DNA for the CDR3 is TGTGCCAGCAGTTTTACCCCAACCTACGAGCAGTACTTC.

The chain recombines TRBV27 with TRBJ2-7; D not certain. The CDR3 is 13 amino acids. Germline V gene sequence: CDR1 MNHEY, CDR2 SMNVEV (reference sequence). V was clipped by 7 bases and J by 5 bases, with 15 bases between them. The CDR3 reads CASTPTPLDEQYF. The CDR3, as DNA: TGTGCCAGCACACCTACGCCGCTGGACGAGCAGTACTTC.

The V gene is TRBV7-2, the J gene TRBJ2-3, with 9 bases aligning to TRBD2. Germline CDR1 is SGHTA and CDR2 is FQGNSA. The CDR3 covers 18 residues. After removal of 3 bases from V and 5 bases from J, the junction contained 15 bases not matched to a gene. The chain's CDR3 is CASSFGSFVREGGDTQYF. The CDR3 nucleotides read TGTGCCAGCAGCTTTGGCTCGTTCGTGCGGGAGGGCGGAGATACGCAGTATTTT.

This clone was counted once. V usage is TRBV5-1 and J usage is TRBJ2-4, with 15 bases fitting TRBD2. The CDR3 totals 16 residues. Trimming took 4 bases from V and 7 from J; bases not matched to a gene: 6. The V gene's germline CDR1 is SGHRS and CDR2 YFSETQ. In nucleotides, the CDR3 is TGCGCCAGCAGCCCCGGGACTAGCGGGAGGCCCAACATTCAGTACTTC. It yields the protein CASSPGTSGRPNIQYF.

This chain uses TRBV9 with TRBJ1-3, with 7 bases fitting TRBD1. Germline lookup yields CDR1 SGDLS and CDR2 YYNGEE. V was clipped by 3 bases and J by 0 bases; unmatched bases: 6. The CDR3 spans 16 residues. DNA of the CDR3: TGTGCCAGCAGCGGTGGACAGGTACTCTCTGGAAACACCATATATTTT. Encoded protein: CASSGGQVLSGNTIYF.

This chain joins TRBV7-8 and TRBJ1-1; a possible D gene is TRBD1 (6 bases). Trimming took 6 bases from V and 4 from J, leaving 15 bases between them. The germline gives CDR1 SGHVS, CDR2 FQNEAQ. The CDR3 contains 14 residues. The CDR3: CASSPRGGFTEAFF. For the CDR3, the DNA is TGTGCCAGCAGTCCGAGGGGGGGGTTCACTGAAGCTTTCTTT.

This clone was found a few times. The V call is TRBV5-1, the J call TRBJ2-7; 9 bases match TRBD1. The CDR3 runs to 14 residues. Trimming at V came to 0 bases and at J to 2 bases, leaving 0 bases not matched to a gene. Germline lookup yields CDR1 SGHRS and CDR2 YFSETQ. The CDR3 spells CASSLGQGAYEQYF. CDR3 DNA: TGCGCCAGCAGCTTGGGACAGGGGGCCTACGAGCAGTACTTC. Full variable domain (outside the CDR3, taken from reference TRBV5-1 and TRBJ2-7): KAGVTQTPRYLIKTRGQQVTLSCSPISGHRSVSWYQQTPGQGLQFLFEYFSETQRNKGNFPGRFSGRQFSNSRSEMNVSTLELGDSALYLCASSLGQGAYEQYFGPGTRLTVT.

The CDR3 coding sequence is TGTGCCACCAAGTTCGGCACCGCCTCTGGGGCCAACGTCCTGACTTTC. Residues: CATKFGTASGANVLTF. The chain couples TRBV19 to TRBJ2-6; D gene ambiguous. V was pared by 10 bases and J by 0 bases, with 16 bases between. Germline CDR1 LNHDA, CDR2 SQIVND (reference sequence). The CDR3 spans 16 residues.

CDR3 in DNA: TGTGCCAGCAGCTCTACACCCATTTTCGGGGGGCGCACTGAAGCTTTCTTT. Translated, it gives CASSSTPIFGGRTEAFF. V and J are TRBV7-2 and TRBJ1-1; weak D call: TRBD1 (6 bases). Germline V gives CDR1 SGHTA, CDR2 FQGNSA. V dropped 4 bases and J dropped 4 bases, with 22 bases sitting between them. The CDR3 runs to 17 residues.